These 11 T cell receptor beta chains came from one sample sequenced in a study of control samples from healthy donors and cancer patients. Sequenced by immunoSEQ multiplex PCR; TCRdb stores in-frame clones only, minus some. The sample carries 95,000 to 100,000 clones, 75% to 90% recorded once. The sample was blood. All receptors come from a man aged 30-40 years in good health.

CDR3 in amino acids: CASSFRVNTEAFF. As DNA, the CDR3 is TGCGCCAGCAGCTTTCGGGTTAACACTGAAGCTTTCTTT. The chain has TRBV5-1 and TRBJ1-1, with D hard to call. Trimming stripped 2 bases from V and 2 bases from J, with 7 bases between. This CDR3 is 13 amino acids long. The germline gives CDR1 SGHRS, CDR2 YFSETQ.

The chain links TRBV4-3 to TRBJ2-5; no definite D call. The V end was cut by 0 bases, the J end by 4 bases, with 6 bases between. The CDR3 covers 13 residues. Germline CDR1 is LGHNA and CDR2 is YSLEER. The CDR3 reads CASSQERVETQYF. The CDR3 coding sequence is TGCGCCAGCAGCCAAGAAAGGGTAGAGACCCAGTACTTC.

V gene TRBV11-3 combines with J gene TRBJ2-1; no clear D. CDR1 is SGHNT, CDR2 YENEEA, per germline. V was shortened by 0 bases and J by 0 bases, with 6 bases between the two germline ends. CDR3 length: 15 residues. The CDR3 protein is CASSLEPGSYNEQFF. CDR3 nucleotides: TGTGCCAGCAGCTTAGAGCCAGGCTCCTACAATGAGCAGTTCTTC.

This sequence joins TRBV28 and TRBJ2-7; 9 bases line up with TRBD2. The V gene's germline CDR1 is MDHEN and CDR2 SYDVKM. After removal of 4 bases from V and 5 bases from J, the junction contained 21 bases not matched to a gene. This CDR3 is 19 amino acids long. The CDR3 DNA follows: TGTGCCAGCAGTTCGACGGCGGGAGGTAGAGGCGGGAGGGCCGACGAGCAGTACTTC. It codes for CASSSTAGGRGGRADEQYF.

The V and J genes are TRBV5-5 and TRBJ2-1; 7 bases are shared with TRBD1. V was pared by 6 bases and J by 5 bases, with 17 bases of the junction left unmatched. The CDR3 runs 17 residues. Germline V gene data show CDR1 as SGHKS and CDR2 as YYEKEE (reference sequence). The DNA for the CDR3 is TGTGCCAGCACCGACCCATACGTGACAGGGCGCAACAATGAGCAGTTCTTC. This sequence encodes CASTDPYVTGRNNEQFF.

The chain combines TRBV6-5 with TRBJ1-3; no definite D call. The CDR3 extends over 12 amino acids. V lost 6 bases to trimming and J lost 4 bases, with 7 bases between them. In germline, CDR1 is MNHEY, CDR2 SVGAGI. The CDR3 DNA is TGTGCCAGCAGCTCGGGGGGAAACACCATATATTTT. Translating gives CASSSGGNTIYF.

The chain couples TRBV7-8 to TRBJ2-2, with unresolved D. Germline lookup yields CDR1 SGHVS and CDR2 FQNEAQ. The V end lost 5 bases, the J end lost 4 bases, and 11 bases lay between the germline ends. The CDR3 contains 14 residues. The CDR3 loop reads CASSGFVTTGELFF. In DNA, the CDR3 is TGTGCCAGCAGCGGGTTTGTCACCACCGGGGAGCTGTTTTTT.

The chain recombines TRBV4-1 with TRBJ2-5, with D hard to call. V was pared by 0 bases and J by 0 bases, with 11 bases between. This CDR3 is built from 16 residues. Germline lookup yields CDR1 MGHRA and CDR2 YSYEKL. The CDR3 loop is CASSQDAGPNQETQYF. CDR3 nucleotides: TGCGCCAGCAGCCAAGATGCTGGCCCCAACCAAGAGACCCAGTACTTC.

The chain uses TRBV5-1 and TRBJ2-3, with no clear D. CDR1 is SGHRS and CDR2 is YFSETQ in the germline V gene. The CDR3 totals 16 residues. Deletions cut 1 base from V and 0 bases from J, with 12 bases between. The CDR3 region has the DNA TGCGCCAGCAGCTTGTATGAGGTCTCTAGCACAGATACGCAGTATTTT. This sequence encodes CASSLYEVSSTDTQYF.

This chain uses TRBV4-1 with TRBJ1-1; D possibly corresponds to TRBD1 (6 bases). Trimming pared 4 bases from V and 2 bases from J, leaving 11 bases between. Looked up from germline, CDR1 is MGHRA and CDR2 is YSYEKL. The CDR3 loop spans 14 amino acids. The CDR3 reads CASSLAGVNTEAFF. The CDR3 DNA reads as TGCGCCAGCAGCCTCGCAGGGGTCAACACTGAAGCTTTCTTT.

CDR3 nucleotide sequence: TGCGCCAGCAGCTTGGTTCAGGGCCTCCAGGAGACCCAGTACTTC. It is translated as CASSLVQGLQETQYF. This chain links TRBV5-1 with TRBJ2-5, with a tentative D call TRBD1 (5 bases). The CDR3 is made up of 15 amino acids. CDR1 is SGHRS and CDR2 is YFSETQ in the germline V gene. V was clipped by 0 bases and J by 5 bases, with 14 bases between them.